The entry below describes one TCR beta chain. This clone's antigen is unknown. This record comes from a study of cytomegalovirus exposure and HLA in healthy donors (dated by TCRdb to between 2016 and 2019). About the full investigation: An earlier analysis of 587 of the donors reported about 280 Gb of sequence data and around 120 million unique TCR beta sequences obtained from around 190 million T cells. An early release that covered more than 550 HLA-typed donors contained approximately 300 gigabases of sequencing data and some 87 million unique TCR sequences. The genetic ancestry cluster associated with self-reported Caucasian donors included 65% to 90% of the roughly 410 genotyped donors. The study was designed to test whether signatures of past pathogen exposure could be identified by cataloging public T cell receptors. The study profiled the T cell repertoires of under 700 subjects by immunosequencing and related them to cytomegalovirus serostatus. Besides the first cohort of 666 subjects, a separate validation cohort made up of roughly 120 different subjects was used. High-throughput TCR immunosequencing, statistical association of individual TCRs with disease status, and machine learning were combined to predict cytomegalovirus infection status. A later analysis re-examined previously published TCR beta repertoires from about 700 donors and added high-resolution HLA genotyping to investigate patterns of TCR occurrence. Rather than drawing on any new phenotypic data, the later analysis identified candidate immune exposures from TCR beta sequences and the way those sequences occurred across donors. An earlier analysis of about 600 of the donors used high-throughput TCR beta sequencing to judge whether each TCR beta V gene segment behaved as functional or pseudogenic. Donor age, sex, ethnicity and CMV serostatus were compiled together with the repertoire data. A later genetic analysis took genome-wide SNP genotypes for about 55% of the 666 donors and used that subset as a discovery cohort. All discovery cohort repertoires had been generated using a single sequencing platform. HLA typing covered class I and class II loci at four-digit resolution. Typing coverage varied by locus: 629-630 donors for A, B, C, DRB1 and DQB1; 522 for DQA1; some 610 for DPA1; around 490 for DPB1. About 5 DR-DQ haplotypes were handled as single units for association and clustering, since linkage in the cohort was strong. Among about 390 genotyped donors of the cohort, an average of approximately 250,000 unique TCR beta nucleotide sequences were sequenced per donor, roughly 20% of them non-productive. Overall study outcomes, separate from this receptor: Across donors, most TCR sequences were observed very rarely, whereas some public TCRs were present in many individuals. In a later genetic analysis, a missense DCLRE1C variant was associated with V-gene and J-gene trimming of TCR beta chains, and the association was replicated in an independent cohort. An earlier analysis of 587 of the donors showed that most TCR beta V segments appeared in productive rearrangements either about 87% or about 30% of the time, which broadly matched IMGT annotations. In this cohort, only TCR beta chains were sequenced, and detectable features were limited by the absence of alpha or paired-chain data. A further reported finding was that TCR beta sequences accurately predicted the HLA-A and HLA-B alleles for most subjects in the first cohort. Linkage disequilibrium might explain the correlated functional status among segregating V segments, but an unknown experimental factor could not be excluded. In a later analysis, several top co-occurrence clusters were reported to appear linked to parvovirus B19, influenza, CMV and Epstein-Barr virus. At a false discovery rate of 0.05, a later analysis linked around 17,000 TCR beta sequences to specific HLA alleles. The study gave a list of over 150 TCR beta chains associated with cytomegalovirus. Sequencing depth was assumed to be roughly uniform across donors in the presence/absence analyses, though that assumption may not hold. When HLA alleles, especially DR and DQ, strongly co-occurred, TCR associations were difficult to assign to individual alleles. In a later analysis, most CMV-associated TCR beta chains were found to appear HLA-restricted, with HLA associations seemingly driven largely by CMV exposure. Because counts were too low, 15 to 20 rarely observed V segments, including chromosome 9 orphons, were excluded from the earlier analysis of several hundred of the donors. Cytomegalovirus status was reported to be diagnosed by the classifier with high specificity and sensitivity in both the original and validation cohorts. Because the 87-base-pair reads could not distinguish some IMGT-functional V segments, including TRBV6-2 and TRBV6-3, those segments were excluded. A group of highly shared sequence variants was considered likely to be a technical artifact of the sequencing pipeline. In a later analysis, TCR association rates were found to vary across HLA loci, with the most associated TCRs seen for DRB1 alleles and the fewest for HLA-C alleles. Immune exposure information for the cohort was limited to CMV serostatus. In a later analysis, HLA-associated TCR beta chains showed more clonal expansion and lower generation probabilities than non-associated chains that were equally common. It was suggested by the authors that the approach could potentially be generalized to other disease states and immunological phenotypes. In vitro tests confirmed that three of the cytomegalovirus-associated TCR beta chains recognize cytomegalovirus antigens. A later genetic analysis reported fewer N-insertions in productive TCRs among donors in an Asian-associated ancestry cluster than the roughly 700-donor mean. HLA typing was unavailable for some donors at each locus, so association tests used only the typed subset.

Library creation used the immunoSEQ multiplex PCR assay. The multiplex PCR relied on a mix of 60 forward primers for TCR Vbeta segments and 13 reverse primers for TCR Jbeta segments. A multiplex PCR assay on genomic DNA amplified the CDR3 region of rearranged TCR beta genes. The amplified TCR beta libraries were sequenced on the Illumina HiSeq System as 87-base-pair reads. From the authors' description of their analysis: In a later analysis, about 80 million unique TCR beta chains were counted across the roughly 610 repertoires, and approximately 11 million of these chains were shared by at least two donors. To remove PCR and sequencing errors, raw reads were error-corrected and collapsed into unique sequences using a nearest-neighbor algorithm that merged closely related sequences. To assign V, D and J gene segments, CDR3 sequences were aligned to IMGT reference sequences. For a sequence to be retained, a match of at least six nucleotides was required to both a V gene segment and a J gene segment. A rearrangement was called productive if the CDR3 had no stop codons and remained in frame with V and J, and every other rearrangement was called non-productive. Following IMGT convention, CDR3 was defined as the stretch from the second conserved V-encoded cysteine up to the conserved J-encoded phenylalanine. The earlier analysis of 550 to 650 of the donors excluded any sequence lacking an unambiguous match to a single V gene segment. In an earlier analysis of approximately 610 of the donors, V segments were called functional above 56.7% productive rearrangements and were called segregating when the between-donor standard deviation exceeded 5%. To diagnose cytomegalovirus status from the catalog of TCR beta chain sequences, a statistical classification framework was built. V and J gene assignment, in a later analysis, came from comparing TCR nucleotide sequences with IMGT/GENE-DB human TR gene sequences. A later analysis assigned CDR3 sequences and most-parsimonious VDJ recombination scenarios with the TCRdist pipeline. In a later analysis, each TCR beta chain was defined by its CDR3 amino acid sequence together with its V-gene family, and reads without a unique V-gene family were excluded. As a way to deal with suspected cross-contamination and a sequencing artifact, a later analysis dropped over 550 nucleotide sequences that were highly shared and had low generation probability. For each public chain, a later analysis derived a clonal expansion index from normalized ranks of inferred template counts within each repertoire. In a later analysis, generation probabilities were computed with a VDJ recombination model fitted to out-of-frame rearrangements, and the resulting probabilities were checked against IGoR. In a later analysis, hypergeometric tests were used to score TCR-TCR, TCR-HLA and TCR-CMV co-occurrence, with a repertoire-size bias correction applied to TCR pairs. A later analysis estimated false discovery rates by permuting HLA or CMV assignments 20 times. In a later analysis, co-occurring TCRs were grouped using DBSCAN, with TCRdist sequence similarity added in when clustering inside HLA-allele-positive subsets. Co-occurrence clustering excluded repertoires with fewer than 30,000 or more than 120,000 public chains, plus five with anomalous nucleotide sharing. TCRdb provides this immuneACCESS table in a form limited to in-frame rearrangements. Some clones are lacking; in checked studies, under half of them reflect an unresolved V gene, and why the rest are absent is not known. D and trimming were read from the DNA, whereas the V and J calls and clone size are those reported in that table. The sample has under 40,000 clones on record. 4.8% of the sample is in the top ten clones.

V lost 2 bases and J lost 0 bases, and the count of bases not matched to a germline gene is 6. CDR1 and CDR2 were assigned from the germline V gene (reference sequence) as SEHNR and FQNEAQ. The CDR3 numbers 16 residues from cysteine through phenylalanine. Only CDR3 DNA remains: 48 bases, in frame from the first base. The cohort was made up of 500 to 850 healthy bone marrow donors. All cohort members were sampled while nominally healthy, although unrecorded immune exposures were likely present. The donor tested CMV seronegative and was one of the 352 seronegative cohort members. A peripheral blood sample was provided by each donor, and peripheral blood mononuclear cells were used for TCR beta sequencing. Genomic DNA extraction from the blood cell samples was performed with the Qiagen DNeasy Blood Extraction Kit.

The chain uses TRBV7-9 and TRBJ2-5, and 7 bases in between align with TRBD2. This receptor was obtained from a female donor in good health and CMV-seronegative. Material for sequencing was PBMCs. DNA sequence: TGTGCCAGCAGCTTAAGGATTAGCGGGCACCAAGAGACCCAGTACTTC. Translation gives CASSLRISGHQETQYF. This CDR3, with the reference TRBV7-9 and TRBJ2-5 proteins standing in past its ends, gives the full variable domain DTGVSQNPRHKITKRGQNVTFRCDPISEHNRLYWYRQTLGQGPEFLTYFQNEAQLEKSRLLSDRFSAERPKGSFSTLEIQRTEQGDSAMYLCASSLRISGHQETQYFGPGTRLLVL.